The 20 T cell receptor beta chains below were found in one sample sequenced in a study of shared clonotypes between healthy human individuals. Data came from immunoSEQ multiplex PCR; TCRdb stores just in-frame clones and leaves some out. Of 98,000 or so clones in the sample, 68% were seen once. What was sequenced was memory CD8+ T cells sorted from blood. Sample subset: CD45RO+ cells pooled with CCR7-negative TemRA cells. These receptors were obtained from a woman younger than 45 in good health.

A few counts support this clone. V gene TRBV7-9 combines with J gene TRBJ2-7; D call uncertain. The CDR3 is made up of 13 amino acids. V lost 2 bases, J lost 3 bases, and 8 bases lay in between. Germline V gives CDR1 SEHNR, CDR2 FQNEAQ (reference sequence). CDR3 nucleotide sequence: TGTGCCAGCAGCTTATCGACGGACTACGAGCAGTACTTC. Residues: CASSLSTDYEQYF.

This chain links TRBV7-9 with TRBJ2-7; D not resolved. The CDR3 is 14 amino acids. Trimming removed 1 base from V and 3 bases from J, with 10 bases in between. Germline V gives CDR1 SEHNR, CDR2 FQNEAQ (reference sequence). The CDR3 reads CASSLEGLGYEQYF. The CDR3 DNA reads TGTGCCAGCAGCTTAGAGGGTCTAGGCTACGAGCAGTACTTC.

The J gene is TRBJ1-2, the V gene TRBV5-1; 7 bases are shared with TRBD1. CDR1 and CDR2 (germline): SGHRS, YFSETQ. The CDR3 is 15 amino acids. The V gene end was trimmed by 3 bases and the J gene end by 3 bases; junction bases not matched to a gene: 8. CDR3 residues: CASSSIPGQYYGYTF. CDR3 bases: TGCGCCAGCAGCTCTATACCGGGACAGTACTATGGCTACACCTTC.

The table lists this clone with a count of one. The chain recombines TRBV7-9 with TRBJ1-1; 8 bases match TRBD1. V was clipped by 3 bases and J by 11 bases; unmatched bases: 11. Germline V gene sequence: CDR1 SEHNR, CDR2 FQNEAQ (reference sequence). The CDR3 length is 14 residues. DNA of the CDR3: TGTGCCAGCAGCTTCACTTCCCAGGGGGCCGTGGCTTTCTTT. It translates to CASSFTSQGAVAFF.

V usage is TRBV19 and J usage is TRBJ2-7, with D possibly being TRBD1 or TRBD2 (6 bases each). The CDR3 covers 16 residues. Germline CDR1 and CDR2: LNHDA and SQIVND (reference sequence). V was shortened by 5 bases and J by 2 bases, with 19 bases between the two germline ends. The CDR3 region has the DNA TGTGCCAGTAGTCCGGCCCCCGGGGGCCGAACCTACGAGCAGTACTTC. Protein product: CASSPAPGGRTYEQYF.

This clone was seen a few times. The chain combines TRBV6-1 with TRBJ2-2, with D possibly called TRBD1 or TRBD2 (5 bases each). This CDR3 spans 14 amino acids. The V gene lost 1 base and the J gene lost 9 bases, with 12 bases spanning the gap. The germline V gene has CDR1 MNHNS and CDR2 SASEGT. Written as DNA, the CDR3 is TGTGCCAGCAGTGAAGGGGTTGAGGGGTGGGAGCTGTTTTTT. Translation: CASSEGVEGWELFF.

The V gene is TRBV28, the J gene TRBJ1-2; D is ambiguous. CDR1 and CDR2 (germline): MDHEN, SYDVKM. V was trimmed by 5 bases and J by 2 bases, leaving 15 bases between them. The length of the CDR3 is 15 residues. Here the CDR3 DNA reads TGTGCCAGCAGTACAAACTTGGAGGGAAACTATGGCTACACCTTC. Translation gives CASSTNLEGNYGYTF.

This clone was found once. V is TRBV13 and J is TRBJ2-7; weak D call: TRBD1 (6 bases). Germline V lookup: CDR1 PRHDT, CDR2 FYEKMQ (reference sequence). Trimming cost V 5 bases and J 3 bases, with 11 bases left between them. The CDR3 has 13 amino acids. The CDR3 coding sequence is TGTGCCAGCAGCATCGGACAGTACTACGAGCAGTACTTC. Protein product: CASSIGQYYEQYF.

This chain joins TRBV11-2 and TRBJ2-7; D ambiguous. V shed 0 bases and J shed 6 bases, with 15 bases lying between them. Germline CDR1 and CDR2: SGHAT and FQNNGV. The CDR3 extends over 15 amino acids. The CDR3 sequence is CASSLEYGAGLEQYF. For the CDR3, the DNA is TGTGCCAGCAGCTTAGAGTACGGTGCCGGGCTCGAGCAGTACTTC.

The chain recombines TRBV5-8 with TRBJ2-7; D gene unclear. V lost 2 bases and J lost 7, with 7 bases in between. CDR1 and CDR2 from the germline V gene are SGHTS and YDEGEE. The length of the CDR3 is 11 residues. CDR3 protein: CASSFHQEQYF. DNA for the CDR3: TGTGCCAGCAGCTTCCATCAGGAGCAGTACTTC.

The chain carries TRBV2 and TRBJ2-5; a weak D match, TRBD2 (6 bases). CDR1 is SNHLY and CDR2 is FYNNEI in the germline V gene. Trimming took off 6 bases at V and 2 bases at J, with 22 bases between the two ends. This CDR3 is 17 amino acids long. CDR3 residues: CASSELASLNPQETQYF. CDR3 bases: TGTGCCAGCAGCGAACTAGCTTCCCTAAATCCGCAAGAGACCCAGTACTTC.

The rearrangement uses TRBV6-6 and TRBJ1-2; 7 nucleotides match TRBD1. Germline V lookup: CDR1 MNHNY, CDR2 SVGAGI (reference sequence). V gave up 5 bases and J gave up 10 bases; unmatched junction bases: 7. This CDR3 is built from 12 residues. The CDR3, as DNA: TGTGCCAGCAGTCAAGACAGGGCGGTCTACACCTTC. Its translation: CASSQDRAVYTF.

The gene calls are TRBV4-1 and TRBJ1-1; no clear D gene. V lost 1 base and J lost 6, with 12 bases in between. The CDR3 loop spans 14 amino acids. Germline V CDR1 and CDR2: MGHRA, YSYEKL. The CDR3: CASSQVLREAEAFF. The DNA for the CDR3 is TGCGCCAGCAGCCAAGTCCTAAGGGAGGCTGAAGCTTTCTTT.

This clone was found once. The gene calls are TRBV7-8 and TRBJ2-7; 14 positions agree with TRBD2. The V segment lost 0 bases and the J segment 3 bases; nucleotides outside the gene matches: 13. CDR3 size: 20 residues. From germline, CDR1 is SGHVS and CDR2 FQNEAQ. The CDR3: CASSLAAGGLAGAGDYEQYF. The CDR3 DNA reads TGTGCCAGCAGCTTAGCTGCCGGGGGACTAGCGGGAGCGGGCGACTACGAGCAGTACTTC.

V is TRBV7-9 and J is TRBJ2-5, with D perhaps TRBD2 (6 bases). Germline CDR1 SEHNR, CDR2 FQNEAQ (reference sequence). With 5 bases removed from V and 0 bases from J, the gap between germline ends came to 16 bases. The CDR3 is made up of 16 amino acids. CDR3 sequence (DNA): TGTGCCAGCAGCGATCCGGGACTCATTAACCAAGAGACCCAGTACTTC. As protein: CASSDPGLINQETQYF.

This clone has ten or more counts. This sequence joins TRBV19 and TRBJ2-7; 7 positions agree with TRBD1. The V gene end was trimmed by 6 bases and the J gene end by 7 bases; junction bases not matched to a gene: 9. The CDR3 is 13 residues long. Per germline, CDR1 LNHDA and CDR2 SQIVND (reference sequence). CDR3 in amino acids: CASSRGTAREQYF. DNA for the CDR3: TGTGCCAGTAGCCGAGGGACAGCAAGGGAGCAGTACTTC.

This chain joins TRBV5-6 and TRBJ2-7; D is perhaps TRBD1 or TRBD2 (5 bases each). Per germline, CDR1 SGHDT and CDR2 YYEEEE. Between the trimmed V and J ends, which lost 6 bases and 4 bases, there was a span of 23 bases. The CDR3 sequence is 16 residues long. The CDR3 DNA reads TGTGCCAGCACCCTTGGGGGACCCGGCGACCGTTACGAGCAGTACTTC. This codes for CASTLGGPGDRYEQYF.

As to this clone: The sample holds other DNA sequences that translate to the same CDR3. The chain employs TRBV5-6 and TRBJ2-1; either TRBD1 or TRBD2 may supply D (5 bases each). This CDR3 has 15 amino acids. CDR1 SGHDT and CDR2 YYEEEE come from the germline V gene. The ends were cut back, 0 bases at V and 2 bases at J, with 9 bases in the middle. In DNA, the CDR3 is TGTGCCAGCAGCTTGGAACTGGGGGCCTACAATGAGCAGTTCTTC. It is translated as CASSLELGAYNEQFF. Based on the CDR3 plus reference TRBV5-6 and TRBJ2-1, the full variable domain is DAGVTQSPTHLIKTRGQQVTLRCSPKSGHDTVSWYQQALGQGPQFIFQYYEEEERQRGNFPDRFSGHQFPNYSSELNVNALLLGDSALYLCASSLELGAYNEQFFGPGTRLTVL.

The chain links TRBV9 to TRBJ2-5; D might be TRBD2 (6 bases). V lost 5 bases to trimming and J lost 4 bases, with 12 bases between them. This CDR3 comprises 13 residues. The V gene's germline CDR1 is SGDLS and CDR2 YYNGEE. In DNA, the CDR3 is TGTGCCAGCAGGGGACTTTCCTCAGAGACCCAGTACTTC. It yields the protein CASRGLSSETQYF.

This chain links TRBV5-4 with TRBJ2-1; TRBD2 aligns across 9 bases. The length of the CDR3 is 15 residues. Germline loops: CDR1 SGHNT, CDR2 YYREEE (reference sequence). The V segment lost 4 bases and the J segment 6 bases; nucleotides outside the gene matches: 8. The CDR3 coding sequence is TGTGCCAGCAGCCTGGACAGCGGGGGGTCCAATGAGCAGTTCTTC. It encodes CASSLDSGGSNEQFF.